The 14 T cell receptor beta chains reported below all come from one sample, sequenced in a study of T cells in Graves' hyperthyroidism and ophthalmopathy. Amplification of TCR beta CDR3 regions used RNA as the template. The HTBI primer set served for first-round RT-PCR of the TCR CDR3. One entry per CDR3 protein results from TCRdb running MiXCR on the multiplex PCR reads. This table holds about 560,000 distinct CDR3 sequences, over 15% found once. The source material was blood. These receptors were collected from a woman between 18 and 29 years old with Graves' hyperthyroidism.

This clonotype showed up many times. V is TRBV6-1 and J is TRBJ2-7; unclear D gene. The CDR3 spans 15 residues. Trimming shortened V by 5 bases and J by 0 bases, and 14 bases separated the two germline ends. Germline assignment: CDR1 MNHNS and CDR2 SASEGT. CDR3: CASSLGPGSSYEQYF. The CDR3 bases are TGTGCCAGCAGTCTCGGCCCAGGAAGCTCCTACGAGCAGTACTTC.

This clonotype was recorded at least ten times. The rearrangement uses TRBV20-1 and TRBJ2-5; D ambiguous. Germline loops: CDR1 DFQATT, CDR2 SNEGSKA (reference sequence). The CDR3 length is 15 residues. Trimming took 6 bases from V and 6 from J, leaving 23 bases between them. The CDR3 DNA reads as TGCAGTGCCCGCCGATTCAACGGCGGCGGTCAGACCCAGTACTTC. It encodes CSARRFNGGGQTQYF.

This chain connects TRBV7-8 to TRBJ1-5; D remains unclear. With 5 bases removed from V and 1 base from J, the gap between germline ends came to 18 bases. This CDR3 is built from 17 residues. Germline-derived CDR1 and CDR2 are SGHVS and FQNEAQ. The CDR3 DNA follows: TGTGCCAGCAGCCCCCTCGCAATCACATGGAGCAATCAGCCCCAGCATTTT. Translation gives CASSPLAITWSNQPQHF.

A few counts support this clonotype. The chain joins TRBV10-3 to TRBJ2-2; 7 bases map to TRBD1. The CDR3 contains 14 residues. V lost 10 bases, J lost 0 bases, and 5 bases stayed unmatched. Germline values: CDR1 ENHRY, CDR2 SYGVKD. The CDR3 sequence is CATMGQPNTGELFF. For the CDR3, the DNA is TGTGCCACGATGGGACAGCCGAACACCGGGGAGCTGTTTTTT.

This clonotype appeared many times. The CDR3 loop is CASRTFRDRGLRSNQPQHF. The DNA for the CDR3 is TGTGCCAGCAGAACATTCCGGGACAGGGGGCTGAGGAGCAATCAGCCCCAGCATTTT. The V call is TRBV28, the J call TRBJ1-5; 12 bases agree with TRBD1. CDR3 size: 19 residues. Germline values: CDR1 MDHEN, CDR2 SYDVKM. V shed 6 bases, J shed 1 base, and the junction held 13 bases outside the gene matches.

The CDR3 sequence: CASGITSGGAVETQYF. DNA for the CDR3: TGTGCTAGTGGCATCACTAGCGGGGGGGCTGTTGAGACCCAGTACTTC. V usage is TRBV12-5 and J usage is TRBJ2-5, with 13 bases lining up with TRBD2. CDR3 size: 16 residues. Germline CDR1 and CDR2: LGHNT and FRNRAP. With V trimmed by 6 bases and J by 5 bases, 9 bases remained unmatched.

This clonotype appeared many times. This chain joins TRBV30 and TRBJ1-1, with TRBD1 matching over 7 bases. J lost 1 base, V lost 0 bases, and 5 bases had no gene match. The CDR3 sequence is 15 residues long. The V gene's germline CDR1 is GTSNPN and CDR2 SVGIG (reference sequence). The DNA of the CDR3 is TGTGCCTGGAGTGTACCCCGACAGGGGAACACTGAAGCTTTCTTT. Translated: CAWSVPRQGNTEAFF. The complete variable domain, with remaining parts taken from reference TRBV30 and TRBJ1-1, reads SQTIHQWPATLVQPVGSPLSLECTVEGTSNPNLYWYRQAAGRGLQLLFYSVGIGQISSEVPQNLSASRPQDRQFILSSKKLLLSDSGFYLCAWSVPRQGNTEAFFGQGTRLTVV.

The J gene is TRBJ2-5, the V gene TRBV5-1; D gene uncertain. CDR1 is SGHRS and CDR2 is YFSETQ in the germline V gene. Trimming shortened V by 0 bases and J by 7 bases, and 10 bases separated the two germline ends. This CDR3 is built from 13 residues. The CDR3 DNA is TGCGCCAGCAGCTTGGCCCTGCATGTGACCCAGTACTTC. The encoded protein is CASSLALHVTQYF.

This clonotype came up many times. This chain links TRBV20-1 with TRBJ2-1; D not resolved. The germline V gene has CDR1 DFQATT and CDR2 SNEGSKA (reference sequence). The CDR3 loop spans 13 amino acids. Trimming removed 1 base at V and 4 bases at J, with 8 bases between. The CDR3: CSARATTYNEQFF. CDR3 coding DNA: TGCAGTGCTAGAGCTACCACTTACAATGAGCAGTTCTTC.

The rearrangement uses TRBV6-1 and TRBJ2-5; 7 bases match TRBD2. Germline CDR1 and CDR2: MNHNS and SASEGT. This CDR3 spans 13 amino acids. J gave up 1 base and V 9 bases, and 5 bases lay outside the gene matches. The CDR3 DNA follows: TGTGCCAGTCGGGACTACCCCCAAGAGACCCAGTACTTC. The encoded protein is CASRDYPQETQYF.

This clonotype came up a few times. J is TRBJ1-1 and V is TRBV29-1; a weak D match, TRBD1 (5 bases). Germline-derived CDR1 and CDR2 are SQVTM and ANQGSEA. The CDR3 spans 13 residues. Trimming stripped 5 bases from V and 0 bases from J, with 10 bases between. This CDR3 reads CSVLKGLNTEAFF. The DNA for the CDR3 is TGCAGCGTTTTGAAGGGGTTGAACACTGAAGCTTTCTTT.

This clonotype has a count of ten or more. This chain connects TRBV6-2 or TRBV6-3 to TRBJ2-5, with a possible D match to TRBD2 (6 bases). Trimming took 4 bases from V and 2 from J, leaving 14 bases between them. This CDR3 spans 15 amino acids. Germline V gene lookup returns CDR1 MNHEY and CDR2 SVGEGT. The CDR3, as DNA: TGTGCCAGCAGTTTGGAGGGTCGGAGGCAAGAGACCCAGTACTTC. Protein sequence: CASSLEGRRQETQYF.

There are many counts of this clonotype. V gene TRBV28 combines with J gene TRBJ1-2, with TRBD1 matching 7 bases. The ends lost 3 bases at V and 2 bases at J; junction bases unmatched: 9. The CDR3 runs to 16 residues. Per the germline V gene, CDR1 is MDHEN and CDR2 is SYDVKM. For the CDR3, the DNA is TGTGCCAGCAGTTTTTCGACAGGGTGGGGGAACTATGGCTACACCTTC. Amino acid sequence: CASSFSTGWGNYGYTF.

The chain is built from TRBV4-3 and TRBJ2-2; the D gene is possibly TRBD2 (5 bases). The CDR3 consists of 13 residues. Per germline, CDR1 LGHNA and CDR2 YSLEER. V lost 5 bases and J lost 6, with 10 bases in between. The CDR3 here is CASSRTRAGELFF. CDR3 DNA sequence: TGCGCCAGCAGCAGGACGCGGGCCGGGGAGCTGTTTTTT.